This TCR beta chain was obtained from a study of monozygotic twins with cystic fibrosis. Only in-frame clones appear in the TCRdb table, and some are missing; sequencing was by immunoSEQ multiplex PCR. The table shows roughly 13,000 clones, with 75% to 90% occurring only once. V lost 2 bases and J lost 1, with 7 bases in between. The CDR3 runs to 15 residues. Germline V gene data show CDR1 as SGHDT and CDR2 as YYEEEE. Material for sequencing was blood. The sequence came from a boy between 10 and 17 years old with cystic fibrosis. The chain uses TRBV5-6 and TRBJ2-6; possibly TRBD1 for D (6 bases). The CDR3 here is CASSLRGSGANVLTF. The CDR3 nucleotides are TGTGCCAGCAGCTTAAGGGGGTCTGGGGCCAACGTCCTGACTTTC.